Below are 6 T cell receptor beta chains sequenced from a single sample in a study of T-cell memory formation after mild COVID-19 (TCRdb year 2021). The library was built by means of 5' RACE. Instrument on record: Illumina NovaSeq 6000. TCRdb reworked the public reads: Q25 trimming with fastp, MiXCR clone assembly, productive beta chains retained. A single entry per CDR3 protein holds the most common genes and DNA from its merged rows. This sample gives over 350,000 distinct CDR3 sequences in total; roughly 15% of them show up just once. The ten largest clones capture roughly 21% of the sample. The sequenced material came from PBMCs or a T cell subset sorted from them (not recorded which). The receptors shown here come from a man between 18 and 29 years old who had mild COVID-19 (a few samples of this study predate the infection). The sample titles of this study are shuffled in the database, so cell type and time point are left out; the donor was told from shared clones.

This clonotype was observed a handful of times. This chain joins TRBV5-1 and TRBJ2-2; D is unresolved. V was trimmed by 4 bases and J by 8 bases, leaving 12 bases between them. The CDR3 contains 13 residues. In germline, CDR1 is SGHRS, CDR2 YFSETQ. CDR3 DNA: TGCGCCAGCAGCCCTGGATGGGCGGGGGAGCTGTTTTTT. It specifies CASSPGWAGELFF.

The genes are TRBV6-2 or TRBV6-3 and TRBJ2-7; TRBD1 matches at 8 bases. This CDR3 is built from 16 residues. After removal of 3 bases from V and 3 bases from J, the junction contained 10 bases not matched to a gene. Looked up from germline, CDR1 is MNHEY and CDR2 is SVGEGT. The CDR3 DNA is TGTGCCAGCAGTTATGGACAGGGCGATCTGCGCTACGAGCAGTACGTC. This encodes CASSYGQGDLRYEQYV.

Ten or more counts support this clonotype. The rearrangement links TRBV12-3 or TRBV12-4 to TRBJ2-4, with TRBD2 matching 8 bases. Unmatched junction bases numbered 7, after V lost 3 bases and J lost 0 bases. The CDR3 has 17 amino acids. The CDR3 DNA is TGTGCCAGCAGTTTCTCGCGGGGGGACCTAGCCAAAAACATTCAGTACTTC. Its translation is CASSFSRGDLAKNIQYF.

This clonotype was recorded a few times. Given a much more abundant clone one base away, this may be a read error. The V call is TRBV11-3, the J call TRBJ1-1; D not certain. The CDR3 has 12 residues. Trimming took 5 bases from V and 1 from J, leaving 5 bases between them. From germline, CDR1 is SGHNT and CDR2 YENEEA. The CDR3 here is CASSRKNTEAFF. The CDR3 DNA reads as TGTGCCAGCAGCCGGAAGAACACTGAAGCTTTCTTT.

This chain joins TRBV7-3 and TRBJ2-5, with 11 bases lining up with TRBD2. CDR3 size: 15 residues. With 5 bases clipped from V and 4 bases from J, the junction kept 6 bases outside the gene matches. In germline, CDR1 is SGHTA, CDR2 FQGTGA. CDR3 coding DNA: TGTGCCAGCAGCCCGACTAGCGGGATGGGAGAGACCCAGTACTTC. Translated, it gives CASSPTSGMGETQYF. The full variable domain, completed using reference TRBV7-3 and TRBJ2-5, is GAGVSQTPSNKVTEKGKYVELRCDPISGHTALYWYRQSLGQGPEFLIYFQGTGAADDSGLPNDRFFAVRPEGSVSTLKIQRTERGDSAVYLCASSPTSGMGETQYFGPGTRLLVL.

The chain carries TRBV20-1 and TRBJ1-1; possible D gene TRBD1, 6 bases. Between the trimmed V and J ends, which lost 6 bases and 1 base, there was a span of 12 bases. The V gene's germline CDR1 is DFQATT and CDR2 SNEGSKA (reference sequence). The CDR3 has 13 residues. CDR3 coding DNA: TGCAGTGCCGTCCGACAGGCGAACACTGAAGCTTTCTTT. Translating it yields CSAVRQANTEAFF.